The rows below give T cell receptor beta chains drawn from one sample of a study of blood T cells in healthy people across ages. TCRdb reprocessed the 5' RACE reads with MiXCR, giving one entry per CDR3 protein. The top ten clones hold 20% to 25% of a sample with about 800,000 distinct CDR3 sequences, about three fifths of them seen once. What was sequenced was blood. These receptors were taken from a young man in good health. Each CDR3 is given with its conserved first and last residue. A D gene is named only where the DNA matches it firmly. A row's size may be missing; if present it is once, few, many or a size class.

CATGTDTQYF	TGTGCCACAGGCACAGATACGCAGTATTTT	TRBV10-3	TRBJ2-3	NA	NA
CATSTTGLDYYNEQFF	TGTGCCACCAGCACCACAGGCCTGGACTACTACAATGAGCAGTTCTTC	TRBV15	TRBJ2-1	NA	few
CASSSTGARETQYF	TGTGCCAGCAGTTCGACAGGGGCCCGTGAGACCCAGTACTTC	TRBV12-3/TRBV12-4	TRBJ2-5	TRBD1	NA
CASSGGAKSPFF	TGTGCCAGCAGTGGGGGAGCCAAAAGTCCGTTCTTC	TRBV12-3/TRBV12-4	TRBJ2-1	NA	few
CATSRVQEQFF	TGTGCCACCAGCAGAGTTCAGGAGCAGTTCTTC	TRBV15	TRBJ2-1	NA	NA
CASSSLAGGPYNEQFF	TGTGCCAGCAGTTCCCTAGCGGGAGGTCCCTACAATGAGCAGTTCTTC	TRBV7-3	TRBJ2-1	TRBD2	once
CASSLDLRGGEQYF	TGTGCCAGCAGCTTGGATCTCAGGGGAGGCGAGCAGTACTTC	TRBV2	TRBJ2-7	NA	few
CASSPGTSAENIQYF	TGTGCCAGCAGTCCCGGGACTAGTGCAGAAAACATTCAGTACTTC	TRBV28	TRBJ2-4	TRBD2	NA
CASSYSRSSETQYF	TGTGCCAGCAGTTACTCGAGGAGTTCAGAGACCCAGTACTTC	TRBV6-5	TRBJ2-5	NA	few
CASSFETIAETQYF	TGTGCCAGCAGCTTCGAAACGATTGCGGAGACCCAGTACTTC	TRBV7-9	TRBJ2-5	NA	once